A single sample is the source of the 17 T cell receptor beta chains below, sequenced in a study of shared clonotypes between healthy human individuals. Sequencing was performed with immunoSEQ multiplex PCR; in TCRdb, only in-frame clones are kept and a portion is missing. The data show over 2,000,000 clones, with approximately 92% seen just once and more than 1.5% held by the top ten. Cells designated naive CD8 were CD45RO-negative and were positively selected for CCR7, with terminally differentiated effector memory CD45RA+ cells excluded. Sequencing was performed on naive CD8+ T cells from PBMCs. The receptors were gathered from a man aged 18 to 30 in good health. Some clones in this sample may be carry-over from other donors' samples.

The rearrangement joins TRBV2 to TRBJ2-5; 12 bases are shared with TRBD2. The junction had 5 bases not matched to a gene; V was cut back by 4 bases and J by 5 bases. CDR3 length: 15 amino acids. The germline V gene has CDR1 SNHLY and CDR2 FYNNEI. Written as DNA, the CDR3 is TGTGCCAGCAGTGCAGCTGGGACTAGCGGGGAGACCCAGTACTTC. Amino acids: CASSAAGTSGETQYF.

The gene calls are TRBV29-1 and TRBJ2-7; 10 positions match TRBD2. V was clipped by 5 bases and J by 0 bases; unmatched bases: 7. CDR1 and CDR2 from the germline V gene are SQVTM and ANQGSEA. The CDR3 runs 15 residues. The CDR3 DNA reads TGCAGCGTTTTAGTCTTAGCGGGAGGCTCCTACGAGCAGTACTTC. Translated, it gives CSVLVLAGGSYEQYF.

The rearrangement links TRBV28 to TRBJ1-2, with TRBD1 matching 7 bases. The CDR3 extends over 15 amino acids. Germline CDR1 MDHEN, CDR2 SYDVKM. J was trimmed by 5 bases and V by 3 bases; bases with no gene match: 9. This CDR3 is CASSFPRDSGYGYTF. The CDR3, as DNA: TGTGCCAGCAGTTTTCCCCGGGACAGCGGGTATGGCTACACCTTC.

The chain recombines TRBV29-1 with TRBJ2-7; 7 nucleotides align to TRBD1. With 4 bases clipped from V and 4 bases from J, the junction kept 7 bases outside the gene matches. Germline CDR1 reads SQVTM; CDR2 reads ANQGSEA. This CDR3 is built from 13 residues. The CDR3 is CSVVVGDRYEQYF. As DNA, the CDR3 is TGCAGCGTTGTCGTCGGGGACAGATACGAGCAGTACTTC.

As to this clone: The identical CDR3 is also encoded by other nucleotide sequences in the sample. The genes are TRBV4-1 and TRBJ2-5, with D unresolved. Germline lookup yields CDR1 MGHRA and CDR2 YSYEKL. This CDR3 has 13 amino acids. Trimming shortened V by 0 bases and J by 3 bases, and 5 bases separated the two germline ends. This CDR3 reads CASSQDGEETQYF. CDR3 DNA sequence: TGCGCCAGCAGCCAAGACGGTGAAGAGACCCAGTACTTC.

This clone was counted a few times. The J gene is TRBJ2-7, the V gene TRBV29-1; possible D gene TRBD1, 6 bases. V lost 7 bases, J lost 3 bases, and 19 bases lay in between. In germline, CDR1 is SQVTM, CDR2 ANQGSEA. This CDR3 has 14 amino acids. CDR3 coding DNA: TGCAGCGCCTTTAGTGGACAGCTAAACTACGAGCAGTACTTC. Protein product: CSAFSGQLNYEQYF.

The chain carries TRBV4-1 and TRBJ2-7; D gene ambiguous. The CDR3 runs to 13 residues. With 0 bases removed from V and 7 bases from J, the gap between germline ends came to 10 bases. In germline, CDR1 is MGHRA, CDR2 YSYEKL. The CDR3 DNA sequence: TGCGCCAGCAGCCAAGATGCGAGAGAGGAGCAGTACTTC. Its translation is CASSQDAREEQYF.

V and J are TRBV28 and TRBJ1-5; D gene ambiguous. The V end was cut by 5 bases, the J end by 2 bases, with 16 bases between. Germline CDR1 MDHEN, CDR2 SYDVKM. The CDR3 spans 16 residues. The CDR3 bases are TGTGCCAGCAGTATAAGGGAGGTTCGGGGCAATCAGCCCCAGCATTTT. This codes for CASSIREVRGNQPQHF.

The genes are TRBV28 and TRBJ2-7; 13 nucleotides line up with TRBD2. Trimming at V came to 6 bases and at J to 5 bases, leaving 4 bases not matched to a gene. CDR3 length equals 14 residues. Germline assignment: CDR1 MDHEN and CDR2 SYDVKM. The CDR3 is CASSRGLAGHEQYF. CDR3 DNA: TGTGCCAGCAGCCGGGGACTAGCGGGACACGAGCAGTACTTC.

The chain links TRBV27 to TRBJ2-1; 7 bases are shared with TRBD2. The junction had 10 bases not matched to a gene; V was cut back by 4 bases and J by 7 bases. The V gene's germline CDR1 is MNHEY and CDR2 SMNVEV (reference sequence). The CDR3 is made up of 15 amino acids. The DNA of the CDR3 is TGTGCCAGCAGTTCCGGGACTAATCGCCGGAATGAGCAGTTCTTC. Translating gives CASSSGTNRRNEQFF.

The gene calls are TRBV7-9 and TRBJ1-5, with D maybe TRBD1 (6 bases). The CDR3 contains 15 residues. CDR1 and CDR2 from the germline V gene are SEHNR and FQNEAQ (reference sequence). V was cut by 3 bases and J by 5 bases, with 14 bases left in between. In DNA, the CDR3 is TGTGCCAGCAGCTTGGGGGGCAGGGGTCATCAGCCCCAGCATTTT. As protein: CASSLGGRGHQPQHF.

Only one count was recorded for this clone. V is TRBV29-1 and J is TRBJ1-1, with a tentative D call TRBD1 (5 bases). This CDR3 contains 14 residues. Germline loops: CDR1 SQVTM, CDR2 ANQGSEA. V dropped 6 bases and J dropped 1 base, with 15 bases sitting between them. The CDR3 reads CSVGPGRRNTEAFF. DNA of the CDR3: TGCAGCGTGGGTCCGGGACGTCGGAACACTGAAGCTTTCTTT. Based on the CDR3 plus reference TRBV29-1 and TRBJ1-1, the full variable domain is SAVISQKPSRDICQRGTSLTIQCQVDSQVTMMFWYRQQPGQSLTLIATANQGSEATYESGFVIDKFPISRPNLTFSTLTVSNMSPEDSSIYLCSVGPGRRNTEAFFGQGTRLTVV.

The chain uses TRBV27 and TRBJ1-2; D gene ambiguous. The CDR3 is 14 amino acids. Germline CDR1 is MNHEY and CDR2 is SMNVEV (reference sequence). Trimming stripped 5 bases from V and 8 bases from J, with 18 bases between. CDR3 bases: TGTGCCAGCAGTCCCGACCCGACTAAGCGGGGCTACACCTTC. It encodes CASSPDPTKRGYTF.

Here the CDR3 DNA reads TGTGCCAGCAGCTCCCGGGACAAAGACACCGGGGAGCTGTTTTTT. Translated, it gives CASSSRDKDTGELFF. The genes are TRBV7-9 and TRBJ2-2; tentative D call: TRBD1 (6 bases). Germline assignment: CDR1 SEHNR and CDR2 FQNEAQ (reference sequence). This CDR3 contains 15 residues. Trimming left V 4 bases short and J 3 bases short, with 12 bases between.

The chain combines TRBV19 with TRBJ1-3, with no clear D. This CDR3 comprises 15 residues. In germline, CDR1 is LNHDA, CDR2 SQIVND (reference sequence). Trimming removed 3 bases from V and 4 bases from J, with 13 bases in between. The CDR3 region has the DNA TGTGCCAGTAGTATGACGGCCTTGTCGGGAAACACCATATATTTT. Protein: CASSMTALSGNTIYF.

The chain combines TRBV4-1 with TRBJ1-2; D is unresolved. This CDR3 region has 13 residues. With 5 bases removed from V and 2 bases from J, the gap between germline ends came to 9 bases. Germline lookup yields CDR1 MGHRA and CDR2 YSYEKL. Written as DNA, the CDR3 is TGCGCCAGCAGCTTCGGGAGAAACTATGGCTACACCTTC. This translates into CASSFGRNYGYTF.

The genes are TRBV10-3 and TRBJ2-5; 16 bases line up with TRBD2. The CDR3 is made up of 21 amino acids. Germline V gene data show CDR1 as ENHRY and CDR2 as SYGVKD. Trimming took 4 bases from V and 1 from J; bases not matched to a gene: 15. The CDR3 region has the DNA TGTGCCATCAGTGCCTTCACCGCCGGGACTAGCGGGAGGGGTGGCCAAGAGACCCAGTACTTC. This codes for CAISAFTAGTSGRGGQETQYF.